The sequence of this T cell receptor (beta chain) was determined in a study of cytomegalovirus exposure and HLA in healthy donors. Study-wide findings and caveats: As a later analysis revealed, the rate of TCR association differed by HLA locus, with DRB1 most and HLA-C fewest.

The V gene's germline CDR1 is SGHVS and CDR2 FNYEAQ. This CDR3 spans 14 amino acids. Trimming took off 1 base at V and 7 bases at J, with 11 bases between the two ends. Details on this clone: Antigen: not known.

Both 60 Vbeta primers and 13 Jbeta primers went into the PCR. The data were produced by immunoSEQ multiplex PCR, yet TCRdb's version contains in-frame clones alone and is incomplete. Counted here are roughly 140,000 clones, 60% to 80% occurring once; the ten biggest clones make up 0.5% to 0.85%. This chain uses TRBV7-6 with TRBJ2-1; D is undetermined. The specimen sequenced was PBMCs. The receptor comes from a male donor in good health and CMV-seronegative. DNA of the CDR3: TGTGCCAGCAGCTTAGTAGGTCAGGAAAATGAGCAGTTCTTC. It codes for CASSLVGQENEQFF.